These T cell receptor beta chains were read from a single sample in a study of radiation and T cells in renal cell carcinoma. Clones were sequenced by immunoSEQ multiplex PCR, and TCRdb holds only the in-frame ones, with some missing. The profile shows 160,000 or so clones, approximately 86% of them singletons. The material sequenced was blood, taken from a patient whose treatment included radiotherapy and nephrectomy. These receptors all stem from a woman aged 45-65 years with renal cell carcinoma. The CDR3 runs from the conserved cysteine through the conserved F or W. The D gene is left open where the match is weak. Clone size is stated in some rows and not others, as once, few, many or a class when expanded.

D,size,V,J,length,CDR3,DNA
NA,NA,TRBV7-3,TRBJ2-3,14,CASSSGIASDTQYF,TGTGCCAGCAGCTCTGGAATAGCTTCAGATACGCAGTATTTT
TRBD1,NA,TRBV6-4,TRBJ1-2,13,CASSDREGYGYTF,TGTGCCAGCAGCGACAGGGAGGGCTATGGCTACACCTTC
TRBD1,once,TRBV2,TRBJ2-4,16,CASSADRGVAKNIQYF,TGTGCCAGCAGTGCCGACAGGGGGGTAGCCAAAAACATTCAGTACTTC
NA,few,TRBV9,TRBJ1-1,16,CASSVAMGDMNTEAFF,TGTGCCAGCAGCGTAGCTATGGGAGATATGAACACTGAAGCTTTCTTT
NA,NA,TRBV2,TRBJ1-4,14,CASSPSLGSEKLFF,TGTGCCAGCAGTCCTTCTCTTGGTAGTGAAAAACTGTTTTTT
TRBD1,NA,TRBV11-2,TRBJ2-7,14,CASSTWTGTYEQYF,TGTGCCAGCAGCACATGGACAGGGACCTACGAGCAGTACTTC
TRBD1,NA,TRBV4-1,TRBJ1-1,17,CASSQGRVRTGGTEAFF,TGCGCCAGCAGCCAAGGCAGAGTCCGGACAGGGGGAACTGAAGCTTTCTTT
NA,NA,TRBV6-1,TRBJ2-7,14,CASSDAGAGYEQYF,TGTGCCAGCAGTGATGCTGGGGCCGGCTACGAGCAGTACTTC
NA,NA,TRBV6-5,TRBJ2-2,14,CASRMTGNTGELFF,TGTGCCAGCAGGATGACGGGAAACACCGGGGAGCTGTTTTTT
TRBD2,NA,TRBV19,TRBJ2-3,18,CASSIKSSTSGGADTQYF,TGTGCCAGTAGTATAAAATCCTCTACTAGCGGGGGGGCGGATACGCAGTATTTT
NA,NA,TRBV29-1,TRBJ2-5,13,CSVEESVGETQYF,TGCAGCGTTGAAGAGTCCGTTGGGGAGACCCAGTACTTC
NA,few,TRBV7-9,TRBJ1-2,13,CASSFSGNYGYTF,TGTGCCAGCAGCTTTTCAGGGAACTATGGCTACACCTTC
TRBD1,NA,TRBV9,TRBJ1-6,15,CASSVARGRNSPLHF,TGTGCCAGCAGCGTAGCCAGGGGGCGGAATTCACCCCTCCACTTT
NA,NA,TRBV6-1,TRBJ1-6,15,CASSEGDGGPSPLHF,TGTGCCAGCAGTGAAGGGGACGGGGGACCTTCACCCCTCCACTTT
NA,NA,TRBV7-9,TRBJ1-1,15,CASSSRRVKNTEAFF,TGTGCCAGCAGCTCCCGTCGGGTAAAGAACACTGAAGCTTTCTTT
TRBD1,NA,TRBV9,TRBJ2-7,16,CASSPSPDRDPYEQYF,TGTGCCAGCAGCCCCTCCCCGGACAGGGACCCCTACGAGCAGTACTTC
NA,NA,TRBV5-1,TRBJ1-6,16,CASSLDRTGGGSPLHF,TGCGCCAGCAGCTTGGATCGGACCGGAGGAGGTTCACCCCTCCACTTT
NA,NA,TRBV7-7,TRBJ2-1,13,CASSQDSWDEQFF,TGTGCTAGCAGCCAAGACTCTTGGGATGAGCAGTTCTTC
TRBD1,NA,TRBV5-1,TRBJ2-3,15,CASSRGQGGTDTQYF,TGCGCCAGCAGCCGAGGACAGGGGGGCACAGATACGCAGTATTTT
NA,NA,TRBV6-1,TRBJ2-3,13,CASSVEALDTQYF,TGTGCCAGCAGTGTAGAGGCCCTCGATACGCAGTATTTT
NA,NA,TRBV18,TRBJ2-1,16,CASSPGDTLSYNEQFF,TGTGCCAGCTCGCCCGGGGACACTTTATCCTACAATGAGCAGTTCTTC
NA,once,TRBV20-1,TRBJ2-3,10,CSASTDTQYF,TGCAGTGCTAGTACAGATACGCAGTATTTT
NA,NA,TRBV18,TRBJ1-2,17,CASSPVDETGKLYGYTF,TGTGCCAGCTCACCAGTCGATGAAACAGGGAAGCTCTATGGCTACACCTTC
TRBD1,NA,TRBV7-6,TRBJ2-7,14,CASSLGRTGREQYF,TGTGCCAGCAGTTTGGGACGGACAGGGCGGGAGCAGTACTTC
TRBD2,NA,TRBV18,TRBJ2-3,16,CASSPGTSGASDTQYF,TGTGCCAGCTCACCCGGGACTAGCGGGGCATCAGATACGCAGTATTTT
NA,NA,TRBV7-9,TRBJ1-3,15,CASSPLGGTGNTIYF,TGTGCCAGCAGCCCATTGGGAGGGACTGGAAACACCATATATTTT
NA,once,TRBV7-9,TRBJ1-2,15,CASSREALVNYGYTF,TGTGCCAGCAGCCGAGAGGCTCTGGTAAACTATGGCTACACCTTC
TRBD1,NA,TRBV12-5,TRBJ2-2,18,CASGLVLTGTGDTGELFF,TGTGCTAGTGGTTTGGTTTTGACCGGGACAGGGGACACCGGGGAGCTGTTTTTT
NA,NA,TRBV20-1,TRBJ2-5,10,CSAREATQYF,TGCAGTGCTAGAGAGGCGACCCAGTACTTC
TRBD2,NA,TRBV6-1,TRBJ2-3,15,CASSSGRGGTDTQYF,TGTGCCAGCTCCTCCGGGCGGGGGGGCACAGATACGCAGTATTTT
NA,NA,TRBV7-2,TRBJ1-1,14,CASSLEAMNTEAFF,TGTGCCAGCAGCTTAGAAGCTATGAACACTGAAGCTTTCTTT
NA,NA,TRBV7-3,TRBJ2-5,15,CASSLSGTHQETQYF,TGTGCCAGCAGCTTAAGTGGGACTCACCAAGAGACCCAGTACTTC
NA,NA,TRBV7-2,TRBJ1-2,13,CASSLGGNYGYTF,TGTGCCAGCAGCTTGGGCGGTAACTATGGCTACACCTTC
NA,NA,TRBV25-1,TRBJ1-1,13,CASSEEWNTEAFF,TGTGCCAGCAGTGAGGAATGGAACACTGAAGCTTTCTTT
TRBD1,NA,TRBV2,TRBJ2-1,14,CASSGQGILNEQFF,TGTGCCAGCAGTGGACAGGGGATCCTCAATGAGCAGTTCTTC
TRBD1,once,TRBV6-6,TRBJ1-2,14,CASRDGTEVYGYTF,TGTGCCAGCAGAGACGGGACAGAGGTCTATGGCTACACCTTC
NA,NA,TRBV19,TRBJ1-2,15,CASSISPDSDYGYTF,TGTGCCAGTAGTATTAGCCCAGACAGCGACTATGGCTACACCTTC
NA,few,TRBV9,TRBJ1-1,18,CASSVVPSGGSPNTEAFF,TGTGCCAGCAGCGTAGTACCATCGGGCGGGAGCCCGAACACTGAAGCTTTCTTT
NA,NA,TRBV6-5,TRBJ1-2,13,CASRPQGLYGYTF,TGTGCCAGCAGACCACAGGGTCTCTATGGCTACACCTTC
TRBD1,NA,TRBV4-3,TRBJ1-2,15,CASSYRGSGLGGYTF,TGCGCCAGCAGCTACAGGGGAAGCGGGTTGGGGGGCTACACCTTC
NA,NA,TRBV6-1,TRBJ1-3,14,CASSPGQIRNTIYF,TGTGCCAGCAGCCCCGGGCAGATTAGAAACACCATATATTTT